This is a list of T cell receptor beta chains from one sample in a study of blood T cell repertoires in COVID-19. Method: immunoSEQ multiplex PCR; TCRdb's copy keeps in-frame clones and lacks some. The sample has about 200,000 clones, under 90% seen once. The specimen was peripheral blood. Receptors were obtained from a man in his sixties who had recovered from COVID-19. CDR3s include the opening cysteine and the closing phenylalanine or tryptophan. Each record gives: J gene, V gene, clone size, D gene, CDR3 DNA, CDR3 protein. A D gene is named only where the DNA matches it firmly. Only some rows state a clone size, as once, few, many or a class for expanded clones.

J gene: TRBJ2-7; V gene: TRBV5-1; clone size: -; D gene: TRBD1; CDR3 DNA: TGCGCCAGCAGCTTCGCGGGACAGGGCCTTGGGGAGCAGTACTTC; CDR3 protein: CASSFAGQGLGEQYF
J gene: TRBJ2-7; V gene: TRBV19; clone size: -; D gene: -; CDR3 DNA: TGTGCCAGTAGTATAGACCAGCGGGCCGCCTACGAGCAGTACTTC; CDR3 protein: CASSIDQRAAYEQYF
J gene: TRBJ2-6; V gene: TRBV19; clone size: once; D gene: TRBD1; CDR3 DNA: TGTGCCAGTAGACCTCGGACAGGGGGCGGAGCTGGGGCCAACGTCCTGACTTTC; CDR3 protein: CASRPRTGGGAGANVLTF
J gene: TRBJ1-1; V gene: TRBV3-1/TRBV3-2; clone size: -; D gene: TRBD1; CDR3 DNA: TGTGCCAGCAGCGACCAGACAGGGGTGGGCACTGAAGCTTTCTTT; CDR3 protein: CASSDQTGVGTEAFF
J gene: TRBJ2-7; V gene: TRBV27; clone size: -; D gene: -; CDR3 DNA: TGTGCCAGCAGTACCCAGGGGACCCATCCCTACTACGAGCAGTACTTC; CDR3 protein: CASSTQGTHPYYEQYF
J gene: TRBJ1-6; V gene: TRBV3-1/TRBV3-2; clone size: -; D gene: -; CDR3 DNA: TGTGCCAGCAGCCACGGGAGGGTTGGTAATTCACCCCTCCACTTT; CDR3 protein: CASSHGRVGNSPLHF
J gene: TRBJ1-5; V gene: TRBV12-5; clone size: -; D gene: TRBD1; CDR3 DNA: TGTGCTAGTGCTTCCGGGACAGGGGTTAGGGGTAGCAATCAGCCCCAGCATTTT; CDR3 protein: CASASGTGVRGSNQPQHF
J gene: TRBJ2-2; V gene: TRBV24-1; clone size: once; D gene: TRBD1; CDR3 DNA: TGTGCCACCAGTGGGACAGGAAAGAATACGGGGGAGCTGTTTTTT; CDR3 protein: CATSGTGKNTGELFF
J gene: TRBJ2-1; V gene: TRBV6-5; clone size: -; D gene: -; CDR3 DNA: TGTGCCAGCAGTCACCTCAAGAAGCGTCCTGATGAGCAGTTCTTC; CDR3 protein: CASSHLKKRPDEQFF
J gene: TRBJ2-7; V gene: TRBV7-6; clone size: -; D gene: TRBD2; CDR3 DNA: TGTGCCAGCAGCTTAGCTAGCGGGGGGTGGTACGAGCAGTACTTC; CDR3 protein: CASSLASGGWYEQYF
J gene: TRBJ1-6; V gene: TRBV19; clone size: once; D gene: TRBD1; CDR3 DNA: TGTGCCAGTAGTACTCGGGACAGGGGGGGGTATTCACCCCTCCACTTT; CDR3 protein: CASSTRDRGGYSPLHF
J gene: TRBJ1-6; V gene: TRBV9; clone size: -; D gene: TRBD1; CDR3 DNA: TGTGCCAGCAGCGCCGCTTCACAGGGGGCAAATTCACCCCTCCACTTT; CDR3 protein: CASSAASQGANSPLHF
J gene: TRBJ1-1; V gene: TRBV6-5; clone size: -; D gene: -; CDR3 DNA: TGTGCCAGTGAACAGGGAGGGAGGAACACTGAAGCTTTCTTT; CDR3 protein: CASEQGGRNTEAFF
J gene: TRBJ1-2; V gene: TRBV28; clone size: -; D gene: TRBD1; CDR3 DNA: TGTGCCAGCAGTGTGGGACAGGGAATTTATGGCTACACCTTC; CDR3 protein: CASSVGQGIYGYTF
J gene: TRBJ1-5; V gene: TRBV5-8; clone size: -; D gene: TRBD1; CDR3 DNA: TGTGCCAGCAGCTTGGCCAGGGACAGTAGCAATCAGCCCCAGCATTTT; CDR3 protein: CASSLARDSSNQPQHF
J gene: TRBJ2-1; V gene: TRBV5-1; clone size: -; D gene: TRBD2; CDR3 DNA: TGCGCCAGCAGCTTTATAGCGGGAGCTAATGAGCAGTTCTTC; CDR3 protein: CASSFIAGANEQFF
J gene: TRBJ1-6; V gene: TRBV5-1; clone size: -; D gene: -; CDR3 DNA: TGCGCCAGCAGACTACAGGGCCTAGAGTCACCCCTCCACTTT; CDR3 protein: CASRLQGLESPLHF
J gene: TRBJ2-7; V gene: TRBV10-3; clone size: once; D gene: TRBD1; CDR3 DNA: TGTGCCACCCGACAGGGGATTCGGGGGGAGCAGTACTTC; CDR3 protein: CATRQGIRGEQYF
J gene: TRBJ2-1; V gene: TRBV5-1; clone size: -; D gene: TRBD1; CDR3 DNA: TGCGCCAGCAGCTCCATGACAGGGGGCAGGAATGAGCAGTTCTTC; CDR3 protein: CASSSMTGGRNEQFF
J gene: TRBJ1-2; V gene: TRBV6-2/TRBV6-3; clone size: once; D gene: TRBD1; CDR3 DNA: TGTGCCAGCAGTTACGAGGGGGCCAGGGGCGACTATGGCTACACCTTC; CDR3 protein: CASSYEGARGDYGYTF
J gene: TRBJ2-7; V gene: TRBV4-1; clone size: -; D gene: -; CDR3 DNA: TGCGCCAGCAGCCAAGATACCACAGGGTCCGAGCAGTACTTC; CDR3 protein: CASSQDTTGSEQYF
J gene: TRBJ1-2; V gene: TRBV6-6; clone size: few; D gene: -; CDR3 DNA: TGTGCCAGCAGCAGAACCTCACCGGGTGTGGATGGCTACACCTTC; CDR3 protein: CASSRTSPGVDGYTF
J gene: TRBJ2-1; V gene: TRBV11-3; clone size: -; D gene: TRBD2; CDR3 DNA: TGTGCCAGCAGCTTAGCGGAGCGGGGGGGCTACAATGAGCAGTTCTTC; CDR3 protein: CASSLAERGGYNEQFF
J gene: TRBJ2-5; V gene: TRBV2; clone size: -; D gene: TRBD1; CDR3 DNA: TGTGCCAGCAGCCCCCAGGGGGCGGGGGAGACCCAGTACTTC; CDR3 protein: CASSPQGAGETQYF
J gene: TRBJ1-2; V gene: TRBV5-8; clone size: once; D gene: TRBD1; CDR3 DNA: TGTGCCAGCAGCGGACGGACACAGGGGAACTATGGCTACACCTTC; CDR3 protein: CASSGRTQGNYGYTF
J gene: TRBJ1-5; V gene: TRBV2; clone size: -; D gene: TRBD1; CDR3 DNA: TGTGCCAGCAGTGCCGGGACAGGGGGGCAGCCCCAGCATTTT; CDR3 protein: CASSAGTGGQPQHF
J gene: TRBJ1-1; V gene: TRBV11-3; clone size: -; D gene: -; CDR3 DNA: TGTGCCAGCAGCTCTCGCTCGGCTAGAAACACTGAAGCTTTCTTT; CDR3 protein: CASSSRSARNTEAFF
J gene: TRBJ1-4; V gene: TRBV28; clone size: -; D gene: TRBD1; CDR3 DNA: TGTGCCAGCAGTTTAAGGGACAGTGCAACTAATGAAAAACTGTTTTTT; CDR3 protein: CASSLRDSATNEKLFF
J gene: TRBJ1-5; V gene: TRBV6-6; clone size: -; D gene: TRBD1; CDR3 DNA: TGTGCCAGCAGTAGGACAGGGTACGGACAGCCCCAGCATTTT; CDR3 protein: CASSRTGYGQPQHF
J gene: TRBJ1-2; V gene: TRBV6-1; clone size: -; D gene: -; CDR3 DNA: TGTGCCAGCAGTGAGGGAGGGTATGGCTACACCTTC; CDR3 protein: CASSEGGYGYTF
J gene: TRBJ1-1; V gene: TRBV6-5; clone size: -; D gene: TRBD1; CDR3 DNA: TGTGCCAGCAGGCAGACAGGGGGCAGTGAAGCTTTCTTT; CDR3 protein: CASRQTGGSEAFF
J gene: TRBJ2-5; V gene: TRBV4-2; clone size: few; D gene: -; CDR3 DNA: TGTGCCAGCAGCCAAGCGGGTATGGAGACCCAGTACTTC; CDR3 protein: CASSQAGMETQYF
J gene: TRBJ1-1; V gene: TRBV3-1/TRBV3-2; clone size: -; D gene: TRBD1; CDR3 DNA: TGTGCCAGCACGGACAGGGGCGGTGACACTGAAGCTTTCTTT; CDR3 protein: CASTDRGGDTEAFF
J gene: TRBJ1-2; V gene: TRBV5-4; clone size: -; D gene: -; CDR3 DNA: TGTGCCAGCGGGGGGGTGACGGAGGGGTACTATGGCTACACCTTC; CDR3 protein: CASGGVTEGYYGYTF
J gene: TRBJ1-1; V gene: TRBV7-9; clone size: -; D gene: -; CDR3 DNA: TGTGCCAGCAGCTTAGGGAGACAGGTCGGCACTGAAGCTTTCTTT; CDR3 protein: CASSLGRQVGTEAFF
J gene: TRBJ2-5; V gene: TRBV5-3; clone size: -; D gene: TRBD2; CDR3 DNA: TGTGCCAGCCGAAGCATGGCGGGAGTGACCCAGTACTTC; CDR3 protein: CASRSMAGVTQYF
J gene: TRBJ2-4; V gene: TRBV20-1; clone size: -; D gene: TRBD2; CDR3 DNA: TGCAGCGGAGGGGAGGGAAACATTCAGTACTTC; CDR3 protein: CSGGEGNIQYF
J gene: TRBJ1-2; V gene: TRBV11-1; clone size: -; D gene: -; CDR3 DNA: TGTGCCAGCAGGCCTGCTGACAGGTACTATGGCTACACCTTC; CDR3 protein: CASRPADRYYGYTF
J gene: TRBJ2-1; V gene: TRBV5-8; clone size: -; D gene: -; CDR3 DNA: TGTGCCAGCAGACTGCCTGGGGGGGGCCCCTACAATGAGCAGTTCTTC; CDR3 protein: CASRLPGGGPYNEQFF
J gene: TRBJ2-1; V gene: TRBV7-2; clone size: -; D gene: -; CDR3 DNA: TGTGCCAGCAGCTTAGGTGGGACACCAAGCTCCTACAATGAGCAGTTCTTC; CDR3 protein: CASSLGGTPSSYNEQFF
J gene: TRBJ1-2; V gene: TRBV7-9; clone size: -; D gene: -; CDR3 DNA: TGTGCCAGCAGCTTGGCCGGTGGGCACTATGGCTACACCTTC; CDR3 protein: CASSLAGGHYGYTF
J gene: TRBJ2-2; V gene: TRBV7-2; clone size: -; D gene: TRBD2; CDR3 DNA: TGTGCCAGCAGAGACGGGGGGGCCCTTTCCACCGGGGAGCTGTTTTTT; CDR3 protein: CASRDGGALSTGELFF
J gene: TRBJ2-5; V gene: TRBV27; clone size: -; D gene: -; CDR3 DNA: TGTGCCAGCAGCCAACAGGAGAGGAGGGGGACCCAGTACTTC; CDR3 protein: CASSQQERRGTQYF
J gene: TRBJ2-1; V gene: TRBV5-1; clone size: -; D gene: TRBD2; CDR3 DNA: TGCGCCAGCAGCTTGGCGGGGGGGGGTGGCAATGAGCAGTTCTTC; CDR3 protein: CASSLAGGGGNEQFF
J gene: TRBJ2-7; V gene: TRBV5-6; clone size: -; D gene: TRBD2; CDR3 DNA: TGTGCCAGCAGCTTGCCGGGACTAGCAGTCTACGAGCAGTACTTC; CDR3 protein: CASSLPGLAVYEQYF
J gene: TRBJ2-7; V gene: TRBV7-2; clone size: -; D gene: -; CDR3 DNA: TGTGCCAGCAGCTTAGGCCTCAGGGGGGCCTACGAGCAGTACTTC; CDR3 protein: CASSLGLRGAYEQYF
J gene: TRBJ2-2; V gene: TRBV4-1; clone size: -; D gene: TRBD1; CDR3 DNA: TGCGCCAGCAGCCACGGAACCGGGACAGGGACCGGGGAGCTGTTTTTT; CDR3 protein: CASSHGTGTGTGELFF
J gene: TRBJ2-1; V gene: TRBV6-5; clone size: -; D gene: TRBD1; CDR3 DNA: TGTGCCACACCTCGACAGGGCTCCTACAATGAGCAGTTCTTC; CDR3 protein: CATPRQGSYNEQFF
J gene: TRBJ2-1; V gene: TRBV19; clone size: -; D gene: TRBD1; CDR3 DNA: TGTGCCAGTAGGGACAGGGAGACCTACAATGAGCAGTTCTTC; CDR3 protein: CASRDRETYNEQFF
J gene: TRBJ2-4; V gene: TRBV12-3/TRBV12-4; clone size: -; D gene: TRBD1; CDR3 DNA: TGTGCCAGCGGCGACAGGGGGGGCATTCAGTACTTC; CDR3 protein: CASGDRGGIQYF
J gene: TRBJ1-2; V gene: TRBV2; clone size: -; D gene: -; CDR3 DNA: TGTGCCAGCAGTGCCCTTACCCGTGGAGCTAACTATGGCTACACCTTC; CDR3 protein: CASSALTRGANYGYTF
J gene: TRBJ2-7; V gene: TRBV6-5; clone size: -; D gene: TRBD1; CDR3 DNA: TGTGCCAGCAGACCCGGGACAGGGGGTTCCTACGAGCAGTACTTC; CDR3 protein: CASRPGTGGSYEQYF